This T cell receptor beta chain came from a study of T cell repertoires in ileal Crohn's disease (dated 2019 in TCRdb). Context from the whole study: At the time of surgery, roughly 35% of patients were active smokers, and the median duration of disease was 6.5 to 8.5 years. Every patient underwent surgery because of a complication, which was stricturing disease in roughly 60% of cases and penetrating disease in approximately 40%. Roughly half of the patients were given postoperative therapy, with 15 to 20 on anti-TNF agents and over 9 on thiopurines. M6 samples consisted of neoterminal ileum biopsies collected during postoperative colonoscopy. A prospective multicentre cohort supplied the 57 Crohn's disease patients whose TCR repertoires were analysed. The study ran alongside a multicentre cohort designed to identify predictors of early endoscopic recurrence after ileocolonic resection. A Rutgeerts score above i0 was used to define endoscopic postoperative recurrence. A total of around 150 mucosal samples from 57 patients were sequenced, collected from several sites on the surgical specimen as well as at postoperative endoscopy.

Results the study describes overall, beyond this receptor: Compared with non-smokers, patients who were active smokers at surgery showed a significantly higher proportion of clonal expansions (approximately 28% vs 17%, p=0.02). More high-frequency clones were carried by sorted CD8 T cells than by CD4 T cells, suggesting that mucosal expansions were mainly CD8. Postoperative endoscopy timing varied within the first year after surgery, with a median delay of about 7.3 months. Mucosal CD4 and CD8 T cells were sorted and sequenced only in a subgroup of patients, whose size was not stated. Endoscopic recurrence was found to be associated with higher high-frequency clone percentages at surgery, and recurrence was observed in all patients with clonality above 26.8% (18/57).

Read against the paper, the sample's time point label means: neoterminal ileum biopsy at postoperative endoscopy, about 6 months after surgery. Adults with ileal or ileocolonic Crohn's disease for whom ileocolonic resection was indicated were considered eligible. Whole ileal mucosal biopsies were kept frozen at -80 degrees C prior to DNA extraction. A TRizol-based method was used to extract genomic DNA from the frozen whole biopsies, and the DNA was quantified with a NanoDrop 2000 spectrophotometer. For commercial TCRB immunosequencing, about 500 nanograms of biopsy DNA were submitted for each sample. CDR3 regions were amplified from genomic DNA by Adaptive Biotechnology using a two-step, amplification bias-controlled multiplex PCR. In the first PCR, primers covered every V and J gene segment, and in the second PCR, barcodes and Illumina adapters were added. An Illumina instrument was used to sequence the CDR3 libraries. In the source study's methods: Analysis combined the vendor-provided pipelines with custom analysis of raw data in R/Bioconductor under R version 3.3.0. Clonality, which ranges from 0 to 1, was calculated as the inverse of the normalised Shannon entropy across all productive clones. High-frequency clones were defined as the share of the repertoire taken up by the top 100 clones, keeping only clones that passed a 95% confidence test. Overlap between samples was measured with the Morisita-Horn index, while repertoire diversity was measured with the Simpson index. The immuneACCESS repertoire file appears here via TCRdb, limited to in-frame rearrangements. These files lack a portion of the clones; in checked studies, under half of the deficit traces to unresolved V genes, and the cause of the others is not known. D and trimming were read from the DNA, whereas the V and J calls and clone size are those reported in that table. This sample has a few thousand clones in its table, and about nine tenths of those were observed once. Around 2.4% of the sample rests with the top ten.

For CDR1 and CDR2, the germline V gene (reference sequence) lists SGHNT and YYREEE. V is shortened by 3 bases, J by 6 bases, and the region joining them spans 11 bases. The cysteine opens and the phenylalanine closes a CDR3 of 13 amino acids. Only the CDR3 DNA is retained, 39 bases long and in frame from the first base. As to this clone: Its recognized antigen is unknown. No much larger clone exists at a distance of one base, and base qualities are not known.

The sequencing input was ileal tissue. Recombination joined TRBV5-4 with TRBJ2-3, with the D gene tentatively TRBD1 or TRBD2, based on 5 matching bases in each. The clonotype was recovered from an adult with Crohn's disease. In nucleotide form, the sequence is TGTGCCAGCAGCTCACCGGGGCCCGATACGCAGTATTTT. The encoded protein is CASSSPGPDTQYF.